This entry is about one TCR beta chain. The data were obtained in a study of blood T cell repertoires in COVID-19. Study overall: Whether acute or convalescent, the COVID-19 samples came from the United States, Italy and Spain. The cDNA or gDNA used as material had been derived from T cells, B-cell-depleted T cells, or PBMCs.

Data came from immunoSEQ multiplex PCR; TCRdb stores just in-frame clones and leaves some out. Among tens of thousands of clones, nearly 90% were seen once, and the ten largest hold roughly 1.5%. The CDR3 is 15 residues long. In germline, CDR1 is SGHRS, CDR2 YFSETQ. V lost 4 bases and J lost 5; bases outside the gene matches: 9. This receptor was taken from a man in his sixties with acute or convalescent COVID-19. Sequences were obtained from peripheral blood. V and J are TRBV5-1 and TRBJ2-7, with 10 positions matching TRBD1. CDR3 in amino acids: CASSGGQGVSDEQYF. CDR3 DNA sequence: TGCGCCAGCAGCGGCGGACAGGGGGTATCGGACGAGCAGTACTTC.